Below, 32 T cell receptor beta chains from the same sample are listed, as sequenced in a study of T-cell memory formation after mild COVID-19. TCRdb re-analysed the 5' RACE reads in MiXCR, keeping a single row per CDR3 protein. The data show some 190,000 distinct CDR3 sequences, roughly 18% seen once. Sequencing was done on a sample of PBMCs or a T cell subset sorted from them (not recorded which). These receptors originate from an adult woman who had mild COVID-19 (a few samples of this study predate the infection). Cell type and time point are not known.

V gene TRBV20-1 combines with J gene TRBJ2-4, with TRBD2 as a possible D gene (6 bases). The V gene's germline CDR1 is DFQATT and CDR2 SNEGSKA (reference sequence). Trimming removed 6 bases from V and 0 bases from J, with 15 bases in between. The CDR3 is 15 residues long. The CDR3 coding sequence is TGCAGTGCCGCAACTCAGGGACTAGCCAAAAACATTCAGTACTTC. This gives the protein CSAATQGLAKNIQYF.

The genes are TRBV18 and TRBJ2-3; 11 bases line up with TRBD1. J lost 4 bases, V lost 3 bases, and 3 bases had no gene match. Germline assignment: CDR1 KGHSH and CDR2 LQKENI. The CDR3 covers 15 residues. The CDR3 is CASSPPGQGADTQYF. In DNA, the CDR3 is TGTGCCAGCTCACCGCCGGGACAGGGGGCAGATACGCAGTATTTT. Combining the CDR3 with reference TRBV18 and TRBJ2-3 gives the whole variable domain NAGVMQNPRHLVRRRGQEARLRCSPMKGHSHVYWYRQLPEEGLKFMVYLQKENIIDESGMPKERFSAEFPKEGPSILRIQQVVRGDSAAYFCASSPPGQGADTQYFGPGTRLTVL.

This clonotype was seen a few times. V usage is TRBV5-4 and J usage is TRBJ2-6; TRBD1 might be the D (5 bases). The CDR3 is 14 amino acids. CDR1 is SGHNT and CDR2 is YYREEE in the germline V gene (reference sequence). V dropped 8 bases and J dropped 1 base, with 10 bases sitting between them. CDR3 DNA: TGTGCCAGTCGCCCAGGGTCTGGGGCCAACGTCCTGACTTTC. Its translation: CASRPGSGANVLTF.

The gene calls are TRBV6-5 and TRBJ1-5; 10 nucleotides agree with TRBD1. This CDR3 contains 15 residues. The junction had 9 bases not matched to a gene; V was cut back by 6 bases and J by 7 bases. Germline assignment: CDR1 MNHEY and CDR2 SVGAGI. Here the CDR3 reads CASRTQGQGNQPQHF. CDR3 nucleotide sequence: TGTGCCAGCAGGACCCAGGGACAGGGGAACCAGCCCCAGCATTTT.

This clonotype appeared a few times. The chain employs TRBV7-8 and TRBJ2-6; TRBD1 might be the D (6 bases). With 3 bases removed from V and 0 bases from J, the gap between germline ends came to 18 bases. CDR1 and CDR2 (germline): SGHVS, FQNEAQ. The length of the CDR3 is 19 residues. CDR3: CASSLQGLSLHSGANVLTF. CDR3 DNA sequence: TGTGCCAGCAGCTTGCAGGGGCTCTCACTCCACTCTGGGGCCAACGTCCTGACTTTC.

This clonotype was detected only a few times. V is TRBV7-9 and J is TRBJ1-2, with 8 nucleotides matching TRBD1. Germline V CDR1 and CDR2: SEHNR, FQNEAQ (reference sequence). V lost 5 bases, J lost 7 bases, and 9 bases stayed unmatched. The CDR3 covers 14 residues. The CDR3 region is CASSPRTGKGGYTF. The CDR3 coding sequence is TGTGCCAGCAGCCCCAGGACAGGGAAGGGTGGCTACACCTTC.

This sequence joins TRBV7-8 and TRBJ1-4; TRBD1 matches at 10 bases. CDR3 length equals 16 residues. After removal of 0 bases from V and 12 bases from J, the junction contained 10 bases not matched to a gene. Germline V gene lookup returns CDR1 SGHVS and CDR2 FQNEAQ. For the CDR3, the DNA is TGTGCCAGCAGCTTAGCGATGGACAGGGGGAGTGGACAACTGTTTTTT. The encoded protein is CASSLAMDRGSGQLFF. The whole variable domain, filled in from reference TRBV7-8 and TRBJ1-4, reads GAGVSQSPRYKVAKRGQDVALRCDPISGHVSLFWYQQALGQGPEFLTYFQNEAQLDKSGLPSDRFFAERPEGSVSTLKIQRTQQEDSAVYLCASSLAMDRGSGQLFFGSGTQLSVL.

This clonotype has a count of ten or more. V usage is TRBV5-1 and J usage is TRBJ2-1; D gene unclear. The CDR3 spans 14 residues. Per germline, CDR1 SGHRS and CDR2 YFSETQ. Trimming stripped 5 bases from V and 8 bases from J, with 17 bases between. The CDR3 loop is CASSFGPPWDEQFF. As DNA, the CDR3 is TGCGCCAGCAGTTTTGGACCTCCGTGGGATGAGCAGTTCTTC.

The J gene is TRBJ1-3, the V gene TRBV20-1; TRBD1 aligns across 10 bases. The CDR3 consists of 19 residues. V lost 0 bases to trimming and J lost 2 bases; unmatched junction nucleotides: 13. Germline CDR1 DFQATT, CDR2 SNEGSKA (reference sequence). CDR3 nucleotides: TGCAGTGCTAGAGAGGGGGGACAGGGGTTTAGACATCCTGGAAACACCATATATTTT. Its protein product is CSAREGGQGFRHPGNTIYF.

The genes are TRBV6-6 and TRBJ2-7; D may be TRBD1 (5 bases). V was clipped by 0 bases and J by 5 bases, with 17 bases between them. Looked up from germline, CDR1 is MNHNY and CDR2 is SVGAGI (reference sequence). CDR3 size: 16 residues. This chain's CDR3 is CASSYSAPWAGNEQYF. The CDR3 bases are TGTGCCAGCAGTTACTCGGCTCCTTGGGCAGGGAACGAGCAGTACTTC.

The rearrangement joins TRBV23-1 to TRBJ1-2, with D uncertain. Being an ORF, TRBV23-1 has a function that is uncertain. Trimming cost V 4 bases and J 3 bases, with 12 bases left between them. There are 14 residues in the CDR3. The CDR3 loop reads CASSPYGAYYGYTF. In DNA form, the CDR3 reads TGCGCCAGCAGTCCCTATGGAGCTTACTATGGCTACACCTTC.

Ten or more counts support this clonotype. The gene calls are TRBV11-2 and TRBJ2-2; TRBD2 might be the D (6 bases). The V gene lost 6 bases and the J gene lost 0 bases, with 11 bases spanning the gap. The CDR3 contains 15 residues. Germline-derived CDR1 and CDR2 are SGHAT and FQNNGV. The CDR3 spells CASRFAGSNTGELFF. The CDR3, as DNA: TGTGCCAGCAGATTCGCGGGGTCGAACACCGGGGAGCTGTTTTTT.

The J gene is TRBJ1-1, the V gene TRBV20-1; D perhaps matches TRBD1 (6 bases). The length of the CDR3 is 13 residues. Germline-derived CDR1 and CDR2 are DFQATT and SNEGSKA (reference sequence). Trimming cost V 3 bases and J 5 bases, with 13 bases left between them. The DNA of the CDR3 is TGCAGTGCTAGTAACAGGGCGGGGACTGAAGCTTTCTTT. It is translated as CSASNRAGTEAFF.

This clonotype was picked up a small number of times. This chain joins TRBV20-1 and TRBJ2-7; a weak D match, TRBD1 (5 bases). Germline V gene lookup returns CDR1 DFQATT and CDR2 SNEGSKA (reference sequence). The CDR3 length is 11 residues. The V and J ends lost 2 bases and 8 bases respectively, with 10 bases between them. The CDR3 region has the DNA TGCAGTGCTAGACCCGGACAAAAGCAGTACTTC. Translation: CSARPGQKQYF.

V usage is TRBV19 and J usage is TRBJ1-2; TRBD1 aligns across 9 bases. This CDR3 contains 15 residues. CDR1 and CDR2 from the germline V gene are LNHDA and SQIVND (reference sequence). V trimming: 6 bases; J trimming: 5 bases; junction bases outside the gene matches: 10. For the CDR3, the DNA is TGTGCCAGTAGACCGACACAGGGGGCAATTTATGGCTACACCTTC. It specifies CASRPTQGAIYGYTF.

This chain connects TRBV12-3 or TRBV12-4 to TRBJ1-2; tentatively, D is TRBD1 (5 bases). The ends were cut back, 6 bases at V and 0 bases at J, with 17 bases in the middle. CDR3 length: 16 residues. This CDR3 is CASSPGGGFPNYGYTF. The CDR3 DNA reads TGTGCCAGCAGCCCTGGGGGGGGATTCCCTAACTATGGCTACACCTTC.

CDR3 in DNA: TGTGCCAGCAGCCCATCAATAGCGACAGATACGCAGTATTTT. Protein sequence: CASSPSIATDTQYF. The chain has TRBV11-2 and TRBJ2-3, with a tentative D call TRBD2 (5 bases). Germline V gives CDR1 SGHAT, CDR2 FQNNGV. Trimming stripped 5 bases from V and 3 bases from J, with 12 bases between. CDR3 length: 14 amino acids. The whole variable domain, remainder taken from reference TRBV11-2 and TRBJ2-3, is EAGVAQSPRYKIIEKRQSVAFWCNPISGHATLYWYQQILGQGPKLLIQFQNNGVVDDSQLPKDRFSAERLKGVDSTLKIQPAKLEDSAVYLCASSPSIATDTQYFGPGTRLTVL.

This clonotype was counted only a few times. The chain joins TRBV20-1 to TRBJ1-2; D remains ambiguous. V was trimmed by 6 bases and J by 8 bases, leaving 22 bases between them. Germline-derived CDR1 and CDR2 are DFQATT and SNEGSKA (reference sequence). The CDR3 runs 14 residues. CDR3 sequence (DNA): TGCAGTGCCAGAATGGCAGCGGGCCTTGGGGGCTACACCTTC. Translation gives CSARMAAGLGGYTF.

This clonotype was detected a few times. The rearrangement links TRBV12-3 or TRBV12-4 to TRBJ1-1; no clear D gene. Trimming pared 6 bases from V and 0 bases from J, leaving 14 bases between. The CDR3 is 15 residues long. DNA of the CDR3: TGTGCCAGCAGCCGTTGGTTAGGATTGAACACTGAAGCTTTCTTT. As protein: CASSRWLGLNTEAFF.

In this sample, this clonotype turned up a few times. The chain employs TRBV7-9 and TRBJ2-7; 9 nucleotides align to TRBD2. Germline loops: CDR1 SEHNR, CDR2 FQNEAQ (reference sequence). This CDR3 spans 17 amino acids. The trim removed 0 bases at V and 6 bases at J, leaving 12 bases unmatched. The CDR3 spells CASSLAFKREVTGEQYF. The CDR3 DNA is TGTGCCAGCAGCTTAGCTTTCAAGCGGGAGGTTACGGGCGAGCAGTACTTC.

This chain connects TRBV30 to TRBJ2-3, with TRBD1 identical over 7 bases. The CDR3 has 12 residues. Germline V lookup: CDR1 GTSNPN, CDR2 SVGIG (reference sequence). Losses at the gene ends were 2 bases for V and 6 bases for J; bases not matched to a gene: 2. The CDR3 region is CAWSTGADTQYF. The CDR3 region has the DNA TGTGCCTGGAGTACAGGGGCGGATACGCAGTATTTT.

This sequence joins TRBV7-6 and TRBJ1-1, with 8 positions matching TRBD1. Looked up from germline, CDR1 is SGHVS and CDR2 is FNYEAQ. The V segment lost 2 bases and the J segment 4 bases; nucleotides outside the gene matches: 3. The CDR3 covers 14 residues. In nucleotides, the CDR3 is TGTGCCAGCAGCTTACAGGGGGCGCCCACTGAAGCTTTCTTT. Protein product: CASSLQGAPTEAFF.

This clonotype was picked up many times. The CDR3 spells CASSSTAGVSGANVLTF. In nucleotides, the CDR3 is TGCGCCAGCAGCTCGACAGCAGGGGTCTCTGGGGCCAACGTCCTGACTTTC. This rearrangement joins TRBV5-1 to TRBJ2-6; D possibly corresponds to TRBD1 (6 bases). The CDR3 totals 17 residues. Germline CDR1 SGHRS, CDR2 YFSETQ. Between the trimmed V and J ends, which lost 3 bases and 0 bases, there was a span of 13 bases.

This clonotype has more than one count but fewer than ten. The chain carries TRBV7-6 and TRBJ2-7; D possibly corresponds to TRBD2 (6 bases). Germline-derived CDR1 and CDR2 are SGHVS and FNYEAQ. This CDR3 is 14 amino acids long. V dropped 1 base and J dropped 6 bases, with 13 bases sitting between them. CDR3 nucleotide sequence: TGTGCCAGCAGCTTAGACGGGGGAAGGTCCGAGCAGTACTTC. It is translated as CASSLDGGRSEQYF.

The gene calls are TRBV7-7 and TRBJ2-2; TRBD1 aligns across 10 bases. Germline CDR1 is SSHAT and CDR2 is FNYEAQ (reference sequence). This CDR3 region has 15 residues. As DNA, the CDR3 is TGTGCTAGCGGATCCGGGACAGGGGAATCCGGGGAGCTGTTTTTT. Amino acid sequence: CASGSGTGESGELFF.

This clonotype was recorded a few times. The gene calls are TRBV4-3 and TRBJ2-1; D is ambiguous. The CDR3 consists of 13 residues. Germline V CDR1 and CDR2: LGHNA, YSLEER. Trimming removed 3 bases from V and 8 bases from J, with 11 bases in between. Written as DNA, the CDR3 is TGCGCCAGCAGCCATTCCGTATTAGATGAGCAGTTCTTC. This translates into CASSHSVLDEQFF.

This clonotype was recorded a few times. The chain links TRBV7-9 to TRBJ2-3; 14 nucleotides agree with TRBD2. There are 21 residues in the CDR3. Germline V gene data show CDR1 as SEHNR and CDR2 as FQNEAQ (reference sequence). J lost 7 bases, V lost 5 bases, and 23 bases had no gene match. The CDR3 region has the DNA TGTGCCAGCAGCCTGGGACTAGCGGGAGCCCGTGGCGGGGAAGGAAGGCATACGCAGTATTTT. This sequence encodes CASSLGLAGARGGEGRHTQYF.

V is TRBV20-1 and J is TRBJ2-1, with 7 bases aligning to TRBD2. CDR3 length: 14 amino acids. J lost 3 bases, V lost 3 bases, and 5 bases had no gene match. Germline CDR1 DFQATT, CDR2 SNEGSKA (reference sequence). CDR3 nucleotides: TGCAGTGCTAGGTTGCGGGAGAACTACAATGAGCAGTTCTTC. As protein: CSARLRENYNEQFF.

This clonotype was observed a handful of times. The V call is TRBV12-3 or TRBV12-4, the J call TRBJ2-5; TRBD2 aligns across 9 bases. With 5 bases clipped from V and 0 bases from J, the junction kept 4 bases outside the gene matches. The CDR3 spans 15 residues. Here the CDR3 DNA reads TGTGCCAGCAGTGCAACTAGCGGGTACCAAGAGACCCAGTACTTC. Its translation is CASSATSGYQETQYF.

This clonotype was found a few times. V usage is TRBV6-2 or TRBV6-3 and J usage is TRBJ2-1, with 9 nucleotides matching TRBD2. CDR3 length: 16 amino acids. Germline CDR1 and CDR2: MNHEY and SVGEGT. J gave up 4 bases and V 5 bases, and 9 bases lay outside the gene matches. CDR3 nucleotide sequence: TGTGCCAGCAGTCAGACTAGCGGATCTCCTTACAATGAGCAGTTCTTC. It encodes CASSQTSGSPYNEQFF.

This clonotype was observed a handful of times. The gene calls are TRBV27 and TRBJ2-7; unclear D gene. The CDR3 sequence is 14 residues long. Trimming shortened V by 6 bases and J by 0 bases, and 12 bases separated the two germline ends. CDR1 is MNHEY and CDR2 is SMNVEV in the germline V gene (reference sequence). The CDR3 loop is CASRPYRGSYEQYF. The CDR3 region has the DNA TGTGCCAGCAGGCCTTACAGAGGCTCCTACGAGCAGTACTTC.

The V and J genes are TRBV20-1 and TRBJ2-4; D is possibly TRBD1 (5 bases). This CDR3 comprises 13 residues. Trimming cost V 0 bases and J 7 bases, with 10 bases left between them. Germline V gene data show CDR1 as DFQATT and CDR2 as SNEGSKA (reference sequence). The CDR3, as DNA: TGCAGTGCTAGAGATCAGGCAGGGAACATTCAGTACTTC. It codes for CSARDQAGNIQYF.